Listed below are T cell receptor beta chains from one sample, sequenced in a study of blood T cell repertoires in COVID-19. Measured with immunoSEQ multiplex PCR; TCRdb has only the in-frame clones, and not every one. The profile shows roughly 400,000 clones, about nine tenths of them singletons. Sample: PBMCs or T cells enriched from blood (not recorded which). Every receptor here comes from a middle-aged woman who had been exposed to COVID-19. Both conserved end residues are part of each CDR3. Fields, in order: clone size, J gene, D gene, V gene, CDR3 protein, CDR3 DNA. A D gene is named only where the DNA matches it firmly. A clone size is listed for some rows: how often the clone was seen (once, few, many), or a class if it is expanded.

>.|TRBJ2-3|TRBD2|TRBV9
CASSVTAGGAASTDTQYF
TGTGCCAGCAGCGTAACAGCGGGGGGGGCGGCTAGCACAGATACGCAGTATTTT
>.|TRBJ1-1|TRBD1|TRBV5-4
CASRYTDRFKAFF
TGTGCCAGCAGATATACGGACAGGTTCAAAGCTTTCTTT
>.|TRBJ2-1|.|TRBV3-1/TRBV3-2
CASSQAGVYNEQFF
TGTGCCAGCAGCCAAGCAGGGGTCTACAATGAGCAGTTCTTC
>.|TRBJ2-4|.|TRBV3-1/TRBV3-2
CASSQAGQLAKNIQYF
TGTGCCAGCAGCCAAGCTGGACAGTTAGCCAAAAACATTCAGTACTTC
>.|TRBJ1-2|TRBD1|TRBV2
CASSPRDRGSHWDGYTF
TGTGCCAGCAGTCCCCGGGACAGGGGGAGTCATTGGGATGGCTACACCTTC
>.|TRBJ2-3|.|TRBV5-1
CASSLELMATTDTQYF
TGCGCCAGCAGCTTGGAACTAATGGCCACCACAGATACGCAGTATTTT
>.|TRBJ2-2|.|TRBV21-1
CASSKVIAGGPAGTGELFF
TGTGCCAGCAGCAAAGTTATAGCGGGAGGGCCGGCTGGGACCGGGGAGCTGTTTTTT
>.|TRBJ1-1|TRBD1|TRBV11-2
CASSNTQGIHTEAFF
TGTGCCAGCAGCAATACACAGGGGATTCACACTGAAGCTTTCTTT
>.|TRBJ1-1|TRBD1|TRBV30
CAWSATGEVRNTEAFF
TGTGCCTGGAGCGCCACAGGGGAGGTTCGGAACACTGAAGCTTTCTTT
>once|TRBJ1-5|TRBD1|TRBV24-1
CAIGTEADQPQHF
TGTGCCATCGGGACAGAGGCGGATCAGCCCCAGCATTTT
>.|TRBJ1-1|TRBD1|TRBV6-6
CASAAGGTTEAFF
TGTGCCAGCGCGGCAGGGGGGACCACTGAAGCTTTCTTT
>.|TRBJ1-2|TRBD1|TRBV15
CATSATLDRSGYTF
TGTGCCACCAGCGCCACCCTGGACAGGTCCGGCTACACCTTC
>.|TRBJ2-7|TRBD2|TRBV20-1
CSASPPSGYYEQYF
TGCAGTGCTAGTCCCCCTAGCGGGTACTACGAGCAGTACTTC
>.|TRBJ1-1|TRBD1|TRBV10-3
CAISESRDRLNTEAFF
TGTGCCATCAGTGAGTCCCGGGACAGACTGAACACTGAAGCTTTCTTT
>.|TRBJ2-7|TRBD2|TRBV28
CASSLIAGSYEQYF
TGTGCCAGCAGTTTAATAGCGGGGAGCTACGAGCAGTACTTC
>.|TRBJ1-5|.|TRBV18
CASSPENQPQHF
TGTGCCAGCTCACCCGAGAACCAGCCCCAGCATTTT
>.|TRBJ1-6|.|TRBV7-2
CASSLELRGLNSPLHF
TGTGCCAGCAGCTTAGAGCTCAGGGGCCTAAATTCACCCCTCCACTTT
>.|TRBJ1-3|.|TRBV30
CAWSVQRDSSGNTIYF
TGTGCCTGGAGTGTACAAAGGGACTCCTCTGGAAACACCATATATTTT
>.|TRBJ2-2|.|TRBV30
CAWRSVTSNTGELFF
TGTGCCTGGAGATCAGTAACGTCGAACACCGGGGAGCTGTTTTTT
>.|TRBJ1-1|TRBD1|TRBV6-5
CASRKGTGGTEAFF
TGTGCCAGCAGAAAAGGGACAGGGGGCACTGAAGCTTTCTTT
>.|TRBJ2-7|.|TRBV11-3
CASSSQDRTYEQYF
TGTGCCAGCAGCTCCCAGGACAGAACCTACGAGCAGTACTTC
>.|TRBJ2-7|TRBD1|TRBV6-5
CASKGRTGSTYEQYF
TGTGCCAGCAAGGGACGGACAGGGTCAACCTACGAGCAGTACTTC
>.|TRBJ2-3|.|TRBV5-3
CARSFPGADTQYF
TGTGCCAGAAGCTTCCCGGGAGCAGATACGCAGTATTTT
>.|TRBJ2-1|TRBD2|TRBV19
CASSIQSLAVEQFF
TGTGCCAGTAGTATCCAATCACTAGCGGTTGAGCAGTTCTTC
>.|TRBJ2-7|.|TRBV6-5
CASSYNGDPTYEQYF
TGTGCCAGCAGTTACAACGGGGATCCTACCTACGAGCAGTACTTC
>.|TRBJ1-5|.|TRBV30
CAWSAGAHQPQHF
TGTGCCTGGAGTGCAGGGGCACATCAGCCCCAGCATTTT
>.|TRBJ1-1|TRBD1|TRBV6-2/TRBV6-3
CASSYSLQGVEAFF
TGTGCCAGCAGTTACTCTCTCCAGGGGGTGGAAGCTTTCTTT
>.|TRBJ1-1|.|TRBV6-1
CASSELRLTGGAFF
TGTGCCAGCAGTGAATTGAGATTGACTGGAGGCGCTTTCTTT
>.|TRBJ2-1|.|TRBV2
CASTLQGKWVICSYNEQFF
TGTGCCAGCACCCTTCAGGGTAAGTGGGTGATATGCTCCTACAATGAGCAGTTCTTC
>.|TRBJ1-5|TRBD1|TRBV3-1/TRBV3-2
CASSPFTGADQPQHF
TGTGCCAGCAGCCCATTTACAGGGGCCGATCAGCCCCAGCATTTT